This T cell receptor (beta chain) is drawn from a study of Graves' ophthalmopathy and Graves' hyperthyroidism. A note on this clonotype: Compared with germline, one end of the junction differs, possibly owing to a read error.

CDR3 regions of TCR beta were amplified from RNA transcripts. An initial RT-PCR round employing HTBI primers preceded a second-round multiplex PCR. MiXCR, run by TCRdb on the multiplex PCR reads, gives a single entry per CDR3 protein. The table shows 500,000 to 800,000 distinct CDR3 sequences, with 35% to 50% occurring only once. Ophthalmopathy-affected donors exhibited moderate-to-severe activity, CAS ≥3, NOSPECS ≥4, and duration under 3 months. Other autoimmune diseases, uncontrolled infections, pregnancy or lactation excluded patients from enrollment. PBMCs originated in about 9.8 ml of fresh peripheral blood. This receptor was taken from an adult man with Graves' ophthalmopathy. Sequencing used peripheral blood.

The DNA of the CDR3 is TGCGCCAGCAGCCAAGGGACTAGCGGGGGGCTCAACGAGCAGTACTTC. Translation: CASSQGTSGGLNEQYF. The rearrangement uses TRBV7-2 and TRBJ2-7; 15 bases line up with TRBD2. This CDR3 region has 16 residues. Germline V lookup: CDR1 SGHTA, CDR2 FQGNSA.